The next 32 T cell receptor beta chains were all read from a single sample in a study of T cells after yellow fever vaccination. TCRdb independently ran MiXCR on the 5' RACE reads; one entry per CDR3 protein. The sample has hundreds of thousands of distinct CDR3 sequences; 8% to 10% are singletons. Sequenced here: PBMCs, sampled on the day of the first yellow fever vaccination. These receptors all come from a man between 18 and 35 years old who received the YFV17D yellow fever vaccine.

This clonotype was found many times. The chain recombines TRBV12-3 or TRBV12-4 with TRBJ1-5, with D possibly TRBD1 on 6 matching bases. V was cut by 6 bases and J by 6 bases, with 21 bases left in between. This CDR3 is 16 amino acids long. CDR3 amino acids: CASSRLLGGTGQPQHF. CDR3 nucleotides: TGTGCCAGCAGCCGTCTCCTTGGGGGCACCGGTCAGCCCCAGCATTTT.

The chain is built from TRBV6-2 or TRBV6-3 and TRBJ2-7, with D uncertain. V was clipped by 2 bases and J by 4 bases, with 6 bases between them. Per the germline V gene, CDR1 is MNHEY and CDR2 is SVGEGT. The CDR3 is 12 amino acids. CDR3 protein: CASSYPSYEQYF. In DNA form, the CDR3 reads TGTGCCAGCAGTTACCCTTCGTACGAGCAGTACTTC.

This clonotype was seen a handful of times. J is TRBJ2-1 and V is TRBV29-1; 9 positions agree with TRBD2. From germline, CDR1 is SQVTM and CDR2 ANQGSEA. CDR3 length: 14 amino acids. Trimming removed 2 bases from V and 10 bases from J; junction bases left unmatched: 9. CDR3 protein: CSVEIAGVYEEQFF. The CDR3 coding sequence is TGCAGCGTTGAAATAGCGGGGGTTTATGAGGAGCAGTTCTTC.

This chain connects TRBV5-4 to TRBJ1-1, with D unresolved. The CDR3 loop spans 17 amino acids. V dropped 0 bases and J dropped 1 base, with 16 bases sitting between them. Germline loops: CDR1 SGHNT, CDR2 YYREEE (reference sequence). This CDR3 reads CASSLAVSQRGNTEAFF. DNA of the CDR3: TGTGCCAGCAGCTTGGCGGTTTCCCAACGGGGGAACACTGAAGCTTTCTTT.

The rearrangement uses TRBV11-2 and TRBJ2-1, with D possibly matching TRBD1 (6 bases). Trimming pared 6 bases from V and 9 bases from J, leaving 21 bases between. The CDR3 sequence is 15 residues long. Germline V gives CDR1 SGHAT, CDR2 FQNNGV. DNA of the CDR3: TGTGCCAGCAGTCGGTCGGGCGGCGTAGGGGGTGAGCAGTTCTTC. Translated: CASSRSGGVGGEQFF.

The table lists this clonotype with a few counts. V and J are TRBV4-1 and TRBJ1-1; 9 nucleotides match TRBD1. Germline V lookup: CDR1 MGHRA, CDR2 YSYEKL. The CDR3 sequence is 15 residues long. The ends lost 3 bases at V and 4 bases at J; junction bases unmatched: 6. In DNA form, the CDR3 reads TGCGCCAGCAGCCAGTGGGGACAGGGTGCCACTGAAGCTTTCTTT. Protein sequence: CASSQWGQGATEAFF.

This clonotype was observed many times. The V and J genes are TRBV3-1 and TRBJ2-1; tentatively, D is TRBD2 (5 bases). CDR3 length equals 12 residues. Trimming left V 3 bases short and J 9 bases short, with 9 bases between. The germline V gene encodes CDR1 LGHDT and CDR2 YNNKEL (reference sequence). The CDR3 DNA is TGTGCCAGCAGCCAGAGGGTAGGTGAGCAGTTCTTC. Translation gives CASSQRVGEQFF.

The chain couples TRBV19 to TRBJ1-1; D remains unclear. Trimming took 2 bases from V and 2 from J, leaving 6 bases between them. This CDR3 region has 13 residues. CDR1 is LNHDA and CDR2 is SQIVND in the germline V gene (reference sequence). CDR3 in amino acids: CASSIISNTEAFF. The CDR3 nucleotides are TGTGCCAGTAGTATAATAAGCAACACTGAAGCTTTCTTT. Drawing the rest from reference TRBV19 and TRBJ1-1, the complete variable domain is DGGITQSPKYLFRKEGQNVTLSCEQNLNHDAMYWYRQDPGQGLRLIYYSQIVNDFQKGDIAEGYSVSREKKESFPLTVTSAQKNPTAFYLCASSIISNTEAFFGQGTRLTVV.

The chain joins TRBV11-2 to TRBJ2-5, with unresolved D. This CDR3 spans 16 amino acids. Trimming left V 0 bases short and J 1 base short, with 12 bases between. CDR1 and CDR2 from the germline V gene are SGHAT and FQNNGV. CDR3: CASSLDHGSRQETQYF. CDR3 bases: TGTGCCAGCAGCTTAGATCACGGTAGCCGCCAAGAGACCCAGTACTTC.

This clonotype has at least ten counts. This sequence joins TRBV20-1 and TRBJ1-4; unclear D gene. From germline, CDR1 is DFQATT and CDR2 SNEGSKA (reference sequence). The length of the CDR3 is 13 residues. V lost 2 bases and J 4 bases, leaving 8 bases between the germline ends. In DNA form, the CDR3 reads TGCAGTGCTAGACAGGCGGATAATGAAAAACTGTTTTTT. It translates to CSARQADNEKLFF.

This rearrangement joins TRBV4-2 to TRBJ2-7, with D perhaps TRBD2 (6 bases). The CDR3 runs 16 residues. The V and J ends lost 4 bases and 0 bases respectively, with 16 bases between them. Germline values: CDR1 LGHNA, CDR2 YNFKEQ. CDR3 residues: CASSPGAGRSSYEQYF. In DNA form, the CDR3 reads TGTGCCAGCAGCCCCGGGGCAGGGAGGAGCTCCTACGAGCAGTACTTC.

This clonotype was observed a few times. The J gene is TRBJ2-5, the V gene TRBV11-2; D is tentatively TRBD1 or TRBD2 (5 bases each). The CDR3 has 13 amino acids. With 2 bases removed from V and 4 bases from J, the gap between germline ends came to 8 bases. Germline V gene sequence: CDR1 SGHAT, CDR2 FQNNGV. CDR3 loop: CASSLTGPETQYF. In DNA form, the CDR3 reads TGTGCCAGCAGCTTAACGGGGCCAGAGACCCAGTACTTC. Complete variable domain (other parts from reference TRBV11-2 and TRBJ2-5): EAGVAQSPRYKIIEKRQSVAFWCNPISGHATLYWYQQILGQGPKLLIQFQNNGVVDDSQLPKDRFSAERLKGVDSTLKIQPAKLEDSAVYLCASSLTGPETQYFGPGTRLLVL.

This chain connects TRBV7-6 to TRBJ2-1; 14 positions match TRBD2. The germline CDR1 and CDR2 sequences are SGHVS and FNYEAQ. The CDR3 extends over 16 amino acids. J lost 10 bases, V lost 6 bases, and 11 bases had no gene match. In nucleotides, the CDR3 is TGTGCCAGCAGGAGACTAGCGGGGGGGCCTTATCGAGAGCAGTTCTTC. Its protein product is CASRRLAGGPYREQFF. Using reference TRBV7-6 and TRBJ2-1 for the parts outside the CDR3, the full variable domain is GAGVSQSPRYKVTKRGQDVALRCDPISGHVSLYWYRQALGQGPEFLTYFNYEAQQDKSGLPNDRFSAERPEGSISTLTIQRTEQRDSAMYRCASRRLAGGPYREQFFGPGTRLTVL.

The chain has TRBV4-1 and TRBJ1-4; 7 bases line up with TRBD1. CDR3 length equals 16 residues. The germline gives CDR1 MGHRA, CDR2 YSYEKL. V was clipped by 1 base and J by 4 bases; unmatched bases: 6. The CDR3 DNA reads TGCGCCAGCAGCCAAGTAAGGGGGCAGGGTAATGAAAAACTGTTTTTT. Protein product: CASSQVRGQGNEKLFF.

This clonotype was counted between two and nine times. The gene calls are TRBV10-3 and TRBJ2-7; D is possibly TRBD1 (6 bases). Deletions cut 2 bases from V and 6 bases from J, with 14 bases between. Germline lookup yields CDR1 ENHRY and CDR2 SYGVKD. The CDR3 contains 14 residues. DNA of the CDR3: TGTGCCATCAGTGAGGGACAGTCCGCAGGCGAGCAGTACGTC. Encoded protein: CAISEGQSAGEQYV.

The chain recombines TRBV7-9 with TRBJ2-2; 8 bases match TRBD1. With 2 bases clipped from V and 7 bases from J, the junction kept 6 bases outside the gene matches. The germline gives CDR1 SEHNR, CDR2 FQNEAQ (reference sequence). This CDR3 has 15 residues. The CDR3 DNA reads TGTGCCAGCAGCTTATTCCAGGGGGCTAACGGGGAGCTGTTTTTT. Its translation is CASSLFQGANGELFF.

This clonotype was counted many times. The chain combines TRBV7-2 with TRBJ1-1, with TRBD1 as a possible D gene (6 bases). V lost 2 bases, J lost 11 bases, and 9 bases lay in between. Germline values: CDR1 SGHTA, CDR2 FQGNSA. CDR3 length: 11 amino acids. As DNA, the CDR3 is TGTGCCAGCAGCTTACGGGGGGCCGCTTTCTTT. It encodes CASSLRGAAFF. The full variable domain, completed using reference TRBV7-2 and TRBJ1-1, is GAGVSQSPSNKVTEKGKDVELRCDPISGHTALYWYRQSLGQGLEFLIYFQGNSAPDKSGLPSDRFSAERTGGSVSTLTIQRTQQEDSAVYLCASSLRGAAFFGQGTRLTVV.

In its sample, this clonotype was seen a few times. The J gene is TRBJ2-2, the V gene TRBV6-5; D is perhaps TRBD1 or TRBD2 (5 bases each). Germline CDR1 is MNHEY and CDR2 is SVGAGI. The CDR3 extends over 14 amino acids. The V and J ends lost 2 bases and 6 bases respectively, with 10 bases between them. The CDR3 coding sequence is TGTGCCAGCAGTTACCATGGGGGAGCCGGGGAGCTGTTTTTT. This codes for CASSYHGGAGELFF.

The chain combines TRBV20-1 with TRBJ1-2; no clear D gene. Germline CDR1 and CDR2: DFQATT and SNEGSKA (reference sequence). This CDR3 is built from 13 residues. The germline V and J ends were trimmed by 8 bases and 1 base, with 14 bases remaining between them. The CDR3 loop is CSSTFTFNYGYTF. CDR3 coding DNA: TGCAGTAGTACCTTTACCTTTAACTATGGCTACACCTTC.

The V and J genes are TRBV4-2 and TRBJ2-2, with D perhaps TRBD2 (6 bases). CDR3 length: 15 residues. Germline values: CDR1 LGHNA, CDR2 YNFKEQ. V was pared by 4 bases and J by 3 bases, with 12 bases between. The CDR3 nucleotides are TGTGCCAGCAGCCTGCGGGGAGAGGACACCGGGGAGCTGTTTTTT. This encodes CASSLRGEDTGELFF.

This clonotype turned up a few times. V is TRBV6-1 and J is TRBJ1-2, with D perhaps TRBD1 (6 bases). Deletions cut 5 bases from V and 4 bases from J, with 11 bases between. The CDR3 loop spans 13 amino acids. The V gene's germline CDR1 is MNHNS and CDR2 SASEGT. The chain's CDR3 is CASSPGGAYGYTF. CDR3 DNA sequence: TGTGCCAGCAGTCCCGGGGGGGCCTATGGCTACACCTTC.

This clonotype came up a few times. The chain employs TRBV5-1 and TRBJ2-3; TRBD2 matches at 12 bases. The length of the CDR3 is 17 residues. The V and J ends lost 7 bases and 3 bases, in that order; junction bases with no gene match: 12. Germline V gene data show CDR1 as SGHRS and CDR2 as YFSETQ. The CDR3 region has the DNA TGCGCCAGCGGGGACCGGGCTAGCGGGGGGGCAACAGATACGCAGTATTTT. This sequence encodes CASGDRASGGATDTQYF.

The rearrangement joins TRBV6-2 or TRBV6-3 to TRBJ2-1; D uncertain. The length of the CDR3 is 13 residues. Trimming stripped 2 bases from V and 4 bases from J, with 6 bases between. From germline, CDR1 is MNHEY and CDR2 SVGEGT. The CDR3 loop reads CASSYTPYNEQFF. The CDR3 nucleotides read TGTGCCAGCAGTTACACGCCTTACAATGAGCAGTTCTTC.

V and J are TRBV9 and TRBJ2-1; either TRBD1 or TRBD2 may fit D (5 bases each). With 0 bases removed from V and 0 bases from J, the gap between germline ends came to 10 bases. CDR1 and CDR2 (germline): SGDLS, YYNGEE. The CDR3 runs 16 residues. This chain's CDR3 is CASSVGAGSSYNEQFF. The DNA for the CDR3 is TGTGCCAGCAGCGTAGGGGCAGGGAGCTCCTACAATGAGCAGTTCTTC.

The V gene is TRBV5-1, the J gene TRBJ2-1; D assignment may be TRBD1 or TRBD2 (6 bases each). The germline CDR1 and CDR2 sequences are SGHRS and YFSETQ. V dropped 4 bases and J dropped 5 bases, with 13 bases sitting between them. The CDR3 loop spans 14 amino acids. CDR3 sequence: CASSVTGAHNEQFF. In DNA, the CDR3 is TGCGCCAGCAGCGTCACGGGGGCTCACAATGAGCAGTTCTTC.

This clonotype was seen a handful of times. V and J are TRBV7-3 and TRBJ2-3; D gene unclear. The V and J ends lost 5 bases and 11 bases respectively, with 14 bases between them. Germline values: CDR1 SGHTA, CDR2 FQGTGA. CDR3 size: 12 residues. The CDR3 DNA sequence: TGTGCCAGCAGCCCCCACCGGGTTAAGCAGTATTTT. This encodes CASSPHRVKQYF.

This clonotype was detected a few times. The chain combines TRBV5-1 with TRBJ1-2; possibly TRBD1 for D (5 bases). Trimming removed 4 bases from V and 8 bases from J, with 12 bases in between. CDR1 and CDR2 from the germline V gene are SGHRS and YFSETQ. The CDR3 has 12 amino acids. The CDR3 is CASSPGPPGYTF. CDR3 bases: TGCGCCAGCAGCCCGGGACCACCGGGCTACACCTTC.

This clonotype was observed a few times. The chain combines TRBV11-2 with TRBJ2-1; 8 bases fit TRBD2. Germline V lookup: CDR1 SGHAT, CDR2 FQNNGV. The CDR3 is 15 amino acids. V shed 6 bases, J shed 0 bases, and the junction held 4 bases outside the gene matches. CDR3 residues: CASRPLAVSYNEQFF. In nucleotides, the CDR3 is TGTGCCAGCAGACCACTAGCGGTCTCCTACAATGAGCAGTTCTTC.

The J gene is TRBJ1-5, the V gene TRBV19; D may be TRBD1 (5 bases). There are 13 residues in the CDR3. Germline-derived CDR1 and CDR2 are LNHDA and SQIVND (reference sequence). The V end was cut by 7 bases, the J end by 6 bases, with 13 bases between. The DNA for the CDR3 is TGTGCCAGTACGGGCAGGGAGTTTCAGCCCCAGCATTTT. This translates into CASTGREFQPQHF.

The chain is built from TRBV6-2 or TRBV6-3 and TRBJ2-3; 9 bases map to TRBD2. This CDR3 spans 17 amino acids. The ends lost 2 bases at V and 2 bases at J; junction bases unmatched: 8. CDR1 is MNHEY, CDR2 SVGEGT, per germline. CDR3 nucleotide sequence: TGTGCCAGCAGTTACGTCCCTAGCGGGGACTTCACAGATACGCAGTATTTT. Its protein is CASSYVPSGDFTDTQYF.

At least ten counts were recorded for this clonotype. The chain employs TRBV4-1 and TRBJ1-5, with TRBD1 matching 9 bases. Trimming cost V 3 bases and J 3 bases; bases outside gene matches: 6. This CDR3 is 16 amino acids long. Germline assignment: CDR1 MGHRA and CDR2 YSYEKL. The CDR3 loop is CASSQPGQGPNQPQHF. The CDR3 nucleotides are TGCGCCAGCAGCCAGCCGGGACAGGGTCCCAATCAGCCCCAGCATTTT.

The chain uses TRBV6-2 or TRBV6-3 and TRBJ2-1; D is possibly TRBD2 (6 bases). V gave up 3 bases and J gave up 10 bases, with 19 bases separating them. Germline CDR1 and CDR2: MNHEY and SVGEGT. This CDR3 contains 15 residues. CDR3 sequence (DNA): TGTGCCAGCAGTTATTCGGGACTCCCCTCTCGAGAGCAGTTCTTC. Translated, it gives CASSYSGLPSREQFF.